The 8 T cell receptor beta chains below come from one sample, sequenced in a study of shared clonotypes between healthy human individuals. The assay was immunoSEQ multiplex PCR, and TCRdb's table has in-frame clones only and misses some. The sample consists of around 2.1 million clones, about 93% of them appearing once. Terminally differentiated effector memory CD45RA+ cells were excluded from the naive CD8 cells, which were CD45RO-negative and positively selected for CCR7. Sequencing used naive CD8+ T cells from PBMCs. The receptors derive from a man younger than 35 in good health. Some clones in this sample may be carry-over from other donors' samples.

The rearrangement links TRBV21-1 to TRBJ1-5. TRBV21-1 is listed as a pseudogene. This CDR3 contains 15 residues. As DNA, the CDR3 is TGTGCCAGCAGCAAACCTGAAAGGGGCAATCAGCCCCAGCATTTT. It is translated as CASSKPERGNQPQHF.

The gene calls are TRBV9 and TRBJ1-1, with 9 nucleotides matching TRBD1. Per the germline V gene, CDR1 is SGDLS and CDR2 is YYNGEE. The CDR3 has 18 residues. V shed 1 base, J shed 4 bases, and the junction held 14 bases outside the gene matches. The CDR3 coding sequence is TGTGCCAGCAGCGTAACTCCAGGGACAGGGTTCCTAGGCACTGAAGCTTTCTTT. As protein: CASSVTPGTGFLGTEAFF.

This chain uses TRBV21-1 with TRBJ1-1. TRBV21-1 is a known pseudogene. The CDR3 length is 14 residues. The CDR3 DNA reads TGTGCCAGCAGCAAGGACCTATTGAACACTGAAGCTTTCTTT. Translating it yields CASSKDLLNTEAFF.

The chain employs TRBV30 and TRBJ2-3; the D gene is possibly TRBD2 (5 bases). This CDR3 region has 15 residues. V was shortened by 4 bases and J by 0 bases, with 14 bases between the two germline ends. Germline CDR1 reads GTSNPN; CDR2 reads SVGIG (reference sequence). For the CDR3, the DNA is TGTGCCTGGACCGAGGGAGTCCTGAGCACAGATACGCAGTATTTT. It translates to CAWTEGVLSTDTQYF.

As concerns this clone: Different DNA sequences within this sample yield the same CDR3. The rearrangement joins TRBV7-9 to TRBJ2-2; 11 nucleotides line up with TRBD2. This CDR3 has 15 amino acids. V lost 5 bases, J lost 6 bases, and 5 bases stayed unmatched. Germline V CDR1 and CDR2: SEHNR, FQNEAQ (reference sequence). This CDR3 reads CASSRTSGSAGELFF. In DNA form, the CDR3 reads TGTGCCAGCAGCCGGACTAGCGGGTCGGCCGGGGAGCTGTTTTTT.

The CDR3 loop is CASSEQREGLGEQYF. Here the CDR3 DNA reads TGTGCCAGCAGTGAACAGCGGGAGGGCCTGGGGGAGCAGTACTTC. The chain is built from TRBV2 and TRBJ2-7; 10 nucleotides match TRBD2. The germline CDR1 and CDR2 sequences are SNHLY and FYNNEI. The V and J ends lost 2 bases and 7 bases, in that order; junction bases with no gene match: 8. The CDR3 totals 15 residues.

This chain uses TRBV6-1 with TRBJ2-3; D is perhaps TRBD1 (5 bases). This CDR3 is built from 15 residues. V lost 3 bases and J 4 bases, leaving 14 bases between the germline ends. Germline V gives CDR1 MNHNS, CDR2 SASEGT. CDR3 residues: CASSERLGAADTQYF. The CDR3 bases are TGTGCCAGCAGTGAGAGATTAGGGGCGGCAGATACGCAGTATTTT.

In the case of this clone: One end of the junction is discordant with germline, which a read error may explain. V is TRBV28 and J is TRBJ2-7; TRBD1 might be the D (6 bases). The germline V gene has CDR1 MDHEN and CDR2 SYDVKM. This CDR3 spans 16 amino acids. CDR3 nucleotide sequence: TGTGCCAGCAGATTATCCCTACAGGGTCCCTTGGACGAGCAGTACTTC. Amino acid sequence: CASRLSLQGPLDEQYF.